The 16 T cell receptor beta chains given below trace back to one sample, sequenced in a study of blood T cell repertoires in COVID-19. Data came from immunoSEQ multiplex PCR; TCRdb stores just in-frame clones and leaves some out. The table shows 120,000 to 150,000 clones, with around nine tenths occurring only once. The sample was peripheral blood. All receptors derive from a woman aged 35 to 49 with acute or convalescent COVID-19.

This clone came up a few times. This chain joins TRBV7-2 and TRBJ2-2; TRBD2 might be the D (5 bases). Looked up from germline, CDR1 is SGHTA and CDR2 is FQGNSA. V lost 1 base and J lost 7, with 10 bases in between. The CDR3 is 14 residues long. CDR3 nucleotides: TGTGCCAGCAGCTTAGTCTCGGCGGGCGGGGAGCTGTTTTTT. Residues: CASSLVSAGGELFF.

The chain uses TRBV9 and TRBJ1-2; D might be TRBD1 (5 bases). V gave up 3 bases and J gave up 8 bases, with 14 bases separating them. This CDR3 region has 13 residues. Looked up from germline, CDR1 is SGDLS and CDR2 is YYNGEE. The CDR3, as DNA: TGTGCCAGCAGCGACCGGGCCGCAGGGGGCTACACCTTC. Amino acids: CASSDRAAGGYTF.

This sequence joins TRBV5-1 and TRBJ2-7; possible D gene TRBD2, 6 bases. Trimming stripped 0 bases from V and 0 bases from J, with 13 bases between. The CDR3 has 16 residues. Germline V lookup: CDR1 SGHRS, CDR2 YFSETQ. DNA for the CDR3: TGCGCCAGCAGCTTGGAGGCGGGGCCAGACTCCTACGAGCAGTACTTC. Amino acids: CASSLEAGPDSYEQYF.

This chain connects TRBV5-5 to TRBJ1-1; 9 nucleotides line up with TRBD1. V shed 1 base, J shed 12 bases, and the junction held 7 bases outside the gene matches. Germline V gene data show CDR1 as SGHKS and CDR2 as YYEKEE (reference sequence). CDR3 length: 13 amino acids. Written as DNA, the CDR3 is TGTGCCAGCAGCTTGTGGGAACAGGGGGCGTCTTTCTTT. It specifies CASSLWEQGASFF.

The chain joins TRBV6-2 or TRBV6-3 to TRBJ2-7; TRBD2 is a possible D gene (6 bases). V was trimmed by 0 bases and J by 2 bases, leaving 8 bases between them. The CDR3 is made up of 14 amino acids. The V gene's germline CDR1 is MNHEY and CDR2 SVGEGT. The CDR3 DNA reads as TGTGCCAGCAGTTACTCGACGGGAGCCTACGAGCAGTACTTC. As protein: CASSYSTGAYEQYF.

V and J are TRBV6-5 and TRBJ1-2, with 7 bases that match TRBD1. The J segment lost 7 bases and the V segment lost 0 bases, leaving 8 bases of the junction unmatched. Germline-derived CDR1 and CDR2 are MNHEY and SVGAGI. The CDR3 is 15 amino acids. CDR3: CASSYSPSPGGGYTF. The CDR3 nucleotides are TGTGCCAGCAGTTACTCCCCGAGCCCAGGGGGTGGCTACACCTTC.

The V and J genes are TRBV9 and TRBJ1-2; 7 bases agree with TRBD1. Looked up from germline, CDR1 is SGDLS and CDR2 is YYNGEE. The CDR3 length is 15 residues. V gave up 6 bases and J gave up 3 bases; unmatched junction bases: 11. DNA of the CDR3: TGTGCCAGCACCCGGGGGGGAACAGGGGACTATGGCTACACCTTC. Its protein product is CASTRGGTGDYGYTF.

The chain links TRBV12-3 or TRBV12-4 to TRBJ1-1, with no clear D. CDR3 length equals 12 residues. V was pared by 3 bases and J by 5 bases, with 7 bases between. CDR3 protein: CASSFEGTEAFF. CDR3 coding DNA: TGTGCCAGCAGTTTCGAGGGAACTGAAGCTTTCTTT.

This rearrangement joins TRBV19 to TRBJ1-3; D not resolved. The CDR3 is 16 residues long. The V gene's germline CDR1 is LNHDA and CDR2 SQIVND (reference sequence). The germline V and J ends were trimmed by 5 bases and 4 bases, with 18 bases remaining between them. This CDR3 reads CASSSPLPGSGNTIYF. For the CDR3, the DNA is TGTGCCAGTAGTTCCCCCCTGCCGGGGTCCGGAAACACCATATATTTT. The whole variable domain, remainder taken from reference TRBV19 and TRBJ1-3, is DGGITQSPKYLFRKEGQNVTLSCEQNLNHDAMYWYRQDPGQGLRLIYYSQIVNDFQKGDIAEGYSVSREKKESFPLTVTSAQKNPTAFYLCASSSPLPGSGNTIYFGEGSWLTVV.

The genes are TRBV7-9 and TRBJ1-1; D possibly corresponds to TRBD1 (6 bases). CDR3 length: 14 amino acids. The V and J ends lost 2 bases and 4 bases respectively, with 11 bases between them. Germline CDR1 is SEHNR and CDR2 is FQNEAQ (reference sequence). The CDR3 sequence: CASSLPGETTEAFF. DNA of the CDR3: TGTGCCAGCAGCTTACCAGGGGAGACCACTGAAGCTTTCTTT.

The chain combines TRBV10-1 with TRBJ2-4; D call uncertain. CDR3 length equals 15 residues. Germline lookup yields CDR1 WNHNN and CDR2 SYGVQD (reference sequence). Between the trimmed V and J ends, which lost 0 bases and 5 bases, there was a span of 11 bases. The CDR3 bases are TGCGCCAGCAGTGAGTCGCCGGTCCCACAAAACATTCAGTACTTC. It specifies CASSESPVPQNIQYF.

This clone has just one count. CDR3 nucleotides: TGTGCCAGCAGCTTGGTTAGGGGGACTAGCATTCAGTACTTC. Protein product: CASSLVRGTSIQYF. The chain is built from TRBV5-6 and TRBJ2-4, with 8 bases aligning to TRBD2. V shed 0 bases, J shed 9 bases, and the junction held 5 bases outside the gene matches. This CDR3 region has 14 residues. Germline V lookup: CDR1 SGHDT, CDR2 YYEEEE.

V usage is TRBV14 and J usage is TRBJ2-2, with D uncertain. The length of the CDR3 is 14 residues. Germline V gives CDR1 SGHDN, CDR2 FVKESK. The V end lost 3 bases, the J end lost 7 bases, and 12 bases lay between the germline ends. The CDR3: CASSHTLGFGELFF. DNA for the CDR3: TGTGCCAGCAGCCACACCCTCGGGTTCGGGGAGCTGTTTTTT.

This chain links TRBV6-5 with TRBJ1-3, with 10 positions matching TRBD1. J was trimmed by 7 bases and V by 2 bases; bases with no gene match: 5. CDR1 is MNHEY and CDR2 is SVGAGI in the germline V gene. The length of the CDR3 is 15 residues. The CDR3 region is CASSYDRGLGNTIYF. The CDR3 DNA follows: TGTGCCAGCAGTTACGACAGGGGGCTTGGGAACACCATATATTTT.

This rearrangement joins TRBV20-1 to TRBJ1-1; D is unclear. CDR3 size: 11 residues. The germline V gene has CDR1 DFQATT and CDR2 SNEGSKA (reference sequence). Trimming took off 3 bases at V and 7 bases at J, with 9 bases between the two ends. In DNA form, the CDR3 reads TGCAGTGCTAGTGGGCCGTATGAAGCTTTCTTT. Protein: CSASGPYEAFF.

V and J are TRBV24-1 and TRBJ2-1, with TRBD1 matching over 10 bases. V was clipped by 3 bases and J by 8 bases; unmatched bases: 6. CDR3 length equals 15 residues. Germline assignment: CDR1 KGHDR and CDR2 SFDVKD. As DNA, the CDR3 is TGTGCCACCAGTGATCCGGGACAGGGGATCGATGAGCAGTTCTTC. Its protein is CATSDPGQGIDEQFF.